The T cell receptor (beta chain) under discussion was sequenced for a study of lymphopenia after photon versus proton radiotherapy. Study-level points and caveats: Only patients who died were analyzed for survival; proton advantage is unproven. Post-nadir TCR diversity decline inversely tracked overall survival among those who died. After the lymphocyte nadir, photon-treated repertoires showed oligoclonal expansion, especially of CD8+ Temra cells. Proton therapy kept repertoires fairly stable, unlike photons, which gained effector/memory cells.

Profiling relied on immunoSEQ multiplex PCR, and the TCRdb table lists in-frame clones only, not all of them. Here the sample spans roughly 42,000 clones, less than 90% being singletons. On this clone: The antigen remains undetermined.

The J segment lost 0 bases and the V segment lost 6 bases, leaving 4 bases of the junction unmatched. Germline-derived CDR1 and CDR2 are MNHEY and SMNVEV (reference sequence). There are 15 residues in the CDR3. The chain links TRBV27 to TRBJ1-4, with 7 bases that match TRBD1. Sequenced material: peripheral blood, taken from a patient treated with photon-based radiotherapy. The sequence was obtained from a man aged 35 to 55 with gastric cancer. CDR3: CASRQGLSTNEKLFF. CDR3 in DNA: TGTGCCAGCAGACAGGGGCTATCAACTAATGAAAAACTGTTTTTT.